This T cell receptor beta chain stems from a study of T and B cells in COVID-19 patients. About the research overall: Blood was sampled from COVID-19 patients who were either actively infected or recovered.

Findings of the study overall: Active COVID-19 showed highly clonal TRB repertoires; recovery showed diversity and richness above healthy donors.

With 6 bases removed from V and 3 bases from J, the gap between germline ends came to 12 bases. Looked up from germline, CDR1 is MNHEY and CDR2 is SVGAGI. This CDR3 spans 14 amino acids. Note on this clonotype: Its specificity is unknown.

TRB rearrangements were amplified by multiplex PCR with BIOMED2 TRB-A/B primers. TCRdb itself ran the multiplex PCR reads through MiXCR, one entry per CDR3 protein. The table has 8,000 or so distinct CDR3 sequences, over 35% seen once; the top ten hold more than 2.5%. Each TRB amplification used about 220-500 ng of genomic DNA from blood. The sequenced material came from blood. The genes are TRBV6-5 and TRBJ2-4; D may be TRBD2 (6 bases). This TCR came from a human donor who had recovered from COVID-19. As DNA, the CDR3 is TGTGCCAGCAGGGAGGGCGGCCGCAAAAACATTCAGTACTTC. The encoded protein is CASREGGRKNIQYF.